This TCR beta chain was captured by sequencing in a study of T cell repertoires in cytomegalovirus infection. Across the whole study: Evidence of both CMV infection and a matching HLA type came from public TCR beta signatures. Points from the study as a whole: The study found HLA-C-restricted CMV-specific TCR beta clonotypes dominating the ex vivo response. Individuals carrying CMV plus the relevant HLA were identified by cumulative frequency of public TCR beta families.

TCRdb passed the reads through MiXCR, listing each CDR3 protein once. The sample gives 150,000 to 200,000 distinct CDR3 sequences, roughly 14% of which show up once; 25% to 30% is in the top ten. This clonotype was recorded at least ten times. Its antigen is still unknown. Trimming cost V 3 bases and J 4 bases, with 15 bases left between them. This CDR3 contains 15 residues. Germline lookup yields CDR1 SGHTA and CDR2 FQGNSA. The chain is built from TRBV7-2 and TRBJ1-2; D might be TRBD1 (5 bases). The sequence was obtained from a human donor in good health (CMV status not recorded). Some clones in this sample may be carry-over from other donors' samples. The source material was PBMCs. In DNA form, the CDR3 reads TGTGCCAGCAGCTTTAGTACCGGGACCGCCTATGGCTACACCTTC. Protein product: CASSFSTGTAYGYTF.